The 8 T cell receptor beta chains below come from one sample, sequenced in a study of T-cell reconstitution after alpha-beta-depleted transplantation in children. Unique molecular identifiers were used in preparing the TCRbeta library. TCRdb passed the PCR reads through MiXCR, listing each CDR3 protein once. This table holds 500,000 or so distinct CDR3 sequences, 9.5% to 12% found once. This material consisted of PBMCs, mostly from graft donor cells, taken 180 days after TCRalphabeta/CD19-depleted stem cell transplant. The receptors derive from a female patient younger than 10 who had a stem cell transplant for aplastic anemia, so the T cells may come from the graft donor.

This clonotype showed up many times. This sequence joins TRBV24-1 and TRBJ2-2, with 8 positions matching TRBD1. The CDR3 is made up of 16 amino acids. In germline, CDR1 is KGHDR, CDR2 SFDVKD. Trimming took 5 bases from V and 7 from J; bases not matched to a gene: 11. As DNA, the CDR3 is TGTGCCACCAGTGCGGGACAGGTTCTCTTGGACGGGGAGCTGTTTTTT. Translated: CATSAGQVLLDGELFF.

The rearrangement links TRBV6-1 to TRBJ2-5; D gene unclear. From germline, CDR1 is MNHNS and CDR2 SASEGT. The CDR3 spans 18 residues. Trimming took 5 bases from V and 4 from J, leaving 26 bases between them. The CDR3 protein is CASSQNARPFFALETQYF. CDR3 bases: TGTGCCAGCAGTCAGAACGCGCGTCCATTTTTCGCCTTAGAGACCCAGTACTTC.

V usage is TRBV6-4 and J usage is TRBJ2-1; no definite D call. The germline CDR1 and CDR2 sequences are MRHNA and SNTAGT. V was shortened by 1 base and J by 4 bases, with 5 bases between the two germline ends. The CDR3 sequence is 13 residues long. As DNA, the CDR3 is TGTGCCAGCAGTGACTTCGCATACAATGAGCAGTTCTTC. Protein: CASSDFAYNEQFF.

This clonotype occurred a few times. The chain couples TRBV3-1 to TRBJ2-5; 10 nucleotides match TRBD2. V lost 1 base to trimming and J lost 4 bases; unmatched junction nucleotides: 6. The CDR3 is 16 residues long. CDR1 and CDR2 (germline): LGHDT, YNNKEL (reference sequence). CDR3 residues: CASSQALTSGSETQYF. The CDR3, as DNA: TGTGCCAGCAGCCAAGCCTTGACTAGCGGGTCAGAGACCCAGTACTTC.

This chain connects TRBV20-1 to TRBJ2-5; D gene ambiguous. V lost 7 bases to trimming and J lost 5 bases, with 11 bases between them. From germline, CDR1 is DFQATT and CDR2 SNEGSKA (reference sequence). The CDR3 has 11 amino acids. This chain's CDR3 is CSVAQGETQYF. The CDR3 DNA follows: TGCAGTGTGGCACAAGGGGAGACCCAGTACTTC.

This clonotype turned up a few times. The genes are TRBV9 and TRBJ2-2, with 12 nucleotides matching TRBD1. Looked up from germline, CDR1 is SGDLS and CDR2 is YYNGEE. The CDR3 contains 19 residues. V was clipped by 2 bases and J by 5 bases; unmatched bases: 13. CDR3 nucleotides: TGTGCCAGCAGCGTCCTCTCCGGGACAGGGGGCCGCGGAACCGGGGAGCTGTTTTTT. It codes for CASSVLSGTGGRGTGELFF.

The CDR3: CASSFGSNIQYF. DNA of the CDR3: TGTGCCAGCAGCTTCGGTTCCAACATTCAGTACTTC. The rearrangement joins TRBV5-6 to TRBJ2-4; D uncertain. V was shortened by 2 bases and J by 7 bases, with 7 bases between the two germline ends. This CDR3 has 12 amino acids. CDR1 and CDR2 from the germline V gene are SGHDT and YYEEEE.

There are many counts of this clonotype. The J gene is TRBJ2-1, the V gene TRBV11-2; 8 bases fit TRBD2. This CDR3 has 16 residues. CDR1 and CDR2 (germline): SGHAT, FQNNGV. The junction had 8 bases not matched to a gene; V was cut back by 4 bases and J by 3 bases. Written as DNA, the CDR3 is TGTGCCAGCAGCTCTATTAGCGGGAAGGGCTACAATGAGCAGTTCTTC. This sequence encodes CASSSISGKGYNEQFF.